Shown below are 3 T cell receptor beta chains from a single sample sequenced in a study of blood T cell repertoires in COVID-19. Here immunoSEQ multiplex PCR was the method, and the copy in TCRdb shows in-frame clones only, minus some. The sample lists about 36,000 clones, about 83% seen once, with 1.5% to 2% in the top ten. The source material was peripheral blood. These receptors all stem from a man between 60 and 75 years old with active COVID-19.

V is TRBV27 and J is TRBJ1-1; possibly TRBD1 for D (5 bases). Germline assignment: CDR1 MNHEY and CDR2 SMNVEV (reference sequence). The CDR3 is made up of 12 amino acids. V was pared by 4 bases and J by 8 bases, with 11 bases between. The CDR3 nucleotides are TGTGCCAGCAGTTATCGGGCAGGGGAAGCTTTCTTT. Its translation: CASSYRAGEAFF.

The chain recombines TRBV7-9 with TRBJ2-5, with 8 bases aligning to TRBD2. CDR3 size: 13 residues. The ends lost 5 bases at V and 4 bases at J; junction bases unmatched: 3. From germline, CDR1 is SEHNR and CDR2 FQNEAQ (reference sequence). The CDR3 DNA is TGTGCCAGCAGCCCGGGGGGGGGAGAGACCCAGTACTTC. Its translation: CASSPGGGETQYF.

This chain uses TRBV15 with TRBJ2-3, with D uncertain. Germline lookup yields CDR1 LNHNV and CDR2 YYDKDF (reference sequence). The CDR3 spans 16 residues. V was pared by 3 bases and J by 8 bases, with 21 bases between. The CDR3 nucleotides are TGTGCCACCAGCAGTATTGACTGGAAATTCACGGGTACGCAGTATTTT. Protein product: CATSSIDWKFTGTQYF.